Shown below are 17 T cell receptor beta chains from a single sample sequenced in a study of CD8+CD57+ T cells in acquired aplastic anemia. Patients chosen for sequencing had CD8+CD57+ cells that had expanded, as shown by flow cytometry. Both TCR beta VDJ combination and CDR3 sequence profiling were carried out. Genomic DNA was the template for this profiling. MiXCR, run by TCRdb on the reads, gives a single entry per CDR3 protein. Of under 200,000 distinct CDR3 sequences listed, about two thirds are singletons. Sequencing input: sorted CD4+, CD8+, or CD8+CD57+ T cells (not recorded which) from PBMCs. The receptors were gathered from a human donor with aplastic anemia.

The chain joins TRBV19 to TRBJ2-1, with unresolved D. CDR3 length equals 11 residues. Trimming took off 5 bases at V and 14 bases at J, with 13 bases between the two ends. Germline V gives CDR1 LNHDA, CDR2 SQIVND (reference sequence). The CDR3 region has the DNA TGTGCCAGTAGTGTTACCAATGATAAGTTCTTC. Protein product: CASSVTNDKFF.

The rearrangement uses TRBV10-3 and TRBJ1-1; possible D gene TRBD1, 5 bases. Trimming cost V 3 bases and J 1 base, with 12 bases left between them. This CDR3 is built from 15 residues. Looked up from germline, CDR1 is ENHRY and CDR2 is SYGVKD. The CDR3 region has the DNA TGTGCCATCAGTGACGCTTCCGGGGGGAACACTGAAGCTTTCTTT. Translation: CAISDASGGNTEAFF.

The genes are TRBV7-9 and TRBJ1-5; D not resolved. There are 15 residues in the CDR3. Germline V CDR1 and CDR2: SEHNR, FQNEAQ (reference sequence). The germline V and J ends were trimmed by 6 bases and 0 bases, with 12 bases remaining between them. The DNA for the CDR3 is TGTGCCAGCAGTCCCGGACGGAATAGCAATCAGCCCCAGCATTTT. Encoded protein: CASSPGRNSNQPQHF.

This chain connects TRBV19 to TRBJ2-5; perhaps TRBD2 as D (5 bases). This CDR3 region has 15 residues. From germline, CDR1 is LNHDA and CDR2 SQIVND (reference sequence). V was shortened by 0 bases and J by 0 bases, with 8 bases between the two germline ends. The CDR3 reads CASSIDRENQETQYF. CDR3 sequence (DNA): TGTGCCAGTAGTATAGATCGGGAAAACCAAGAGACCCAGTACTTC.

The chain links TRBV2 to TRBJ1-5; no reliable D call. CDR1 SNHLY and CDR2 FYNNEI come from the germline V gene. V lost 6 bases and J lost 0, with 12 bases in between. The CDR3 runs to 15 residues. The DNA for the CDR3 is TGTGCCAGCAGGGCAAGACTCCATAGCAATCAGCCCCAGCATTTT. This encodes CASRARLHSNQPQHF.

A few counts support this clonotype. CDR3 sequence reads: CSVGGPGQGADEQYF. The CDR3 DNA reads as TGCAGCGTTGGAGGCCCAGGGCAGGGGGCCGACGAGCAGTACTTC. The chain has TRBV29-1 and TRBJ2-7; 8 bases are a match to TRBD1. The CDR3 extends over 15 amino acids. Trimming cost V 4 bases and J 5 bases; bases outside gene matches: 13. Germline lookup yields CDR1 SQVTM and CDR2 ANQGSEA.

By proportion, this clonotype is medium-sized. The V gene is TRBV20-1, the J gene TRBJ2-7; a weak D match, TRBD2 (5 bases). CDR1 DFQATT and CDR2 SNEGSKA come from the germline V gene (reference sequence). With 1 base removed from V and 1 base from J, the gap between germline ends came to 11 bases. This CDR3 is built from 14 residues. The CDR3 coding sequence is TGCAGTGCTAGAGTGGGTAGCGCGTCCTACGAGCAGTACGTC. It specifies CSARVGSASYEQYV.

The V call is TRBV7-2, the J call TRBJ1-5; no reliable D call. Germline V gene lookup returns CDR1 SGHTA and CDR2 FQGNSA. V shed 5 bases and J shed 2 bases, with 16 bases lying between them. The CDR3 covers 16 residues. DNA of the CDR3: TGTGCCAGCAGCCCGTCACCCCAGGTGGGCAATCAGCCCCAGCATTTT. Its protein product is CASSPSPQVGNQPQHF.

For this clonotype: One end of the junction is discordant with germline, which a read error may explain. The chain uses TRBV7-9 and TRBJ2-5; TRBD1 matches 7 bases. The germline V gene encodes CDR1 SEHNR and CDR2 FQNEAQ (reference sequence). There are 15 residues in the CDR3. Here the CDR3 reads CASSNRQGRGETQYF. DNA of the CDR3: TGTGCCAGCAGCAACCGACAGGGCCGGGGAGAGACCCAGTATTTC.

The CDR3 DNA reads as TGTGCCAGCAGCTTAGAGACCTACTATGGCTACACCTTC. Residues: CASSLETYYGYTF. This chain uses TRBV11-2 with TRBJ1-2; D ambiguous. The CDR3 spans 13 residues. CDR1 and CDR2 from the germline V gene are SGHAT and FQNNGV. With 0 bases removed from V and 3 bases from J, the gap between germline ends came to 5 bases. Together with reference TRBV11-2 and TRBJ1-2, the CDR3 gives the full variable domain: EAGVAQSPRYKIIEKRQSVAFWCNPISGHATLYWYQQILGQGPKLLIQFQNNGVVDDSQLPKDRFSAERLKGVDSTLKIQPAKLEDSAVYLCASSLETYYGYTFGSGTRLTVV.

This clonotype was found once. The chain couples TRBV19 to TRBJ2-1; no definite D call. Germline values: CDR1 LNHDA, CDR2 SQIVND (reference sequence). The V end lost 5 bases, the J end lost 7 bases, and 9 bases lay between the germline ends. The CDR3 spans 12 residues. This CDR3 reads CASSPRPNEQFF. The CDR3 coding sequence is TGTGCCAGTAGTCCCCGTCCTAATGAGCAGTTCTTC.

Details on this clonotype: A read error may account for a junction end that differs from germline. V and J are TRBV5-1 and TRBJ1-2, with 11 bases lining up with TRBD1. The CDR3 totals 13 residues. The germline CDR1 and CDR2 sequences are SGHRS and YFSETQ. The CDR3 spells CASSLRDRGLIAF. For the CDR3, the DNA is TGCGCCAGCAGCTTAAGGGACAGGGGGTTGATTGCCTTC.

V is TRBV9 and J is TRBJ1-6, with TRBD1 as a possible D gene (5 bases). The V end lost 3 bases, the J end lost 8 bases, and 18 bases lay between the germline ends. Germline V CDR1 and CDR2: SGDLS, YYNGEE. This CDR3 is built from 16 residues. The CDR3 spells CASSGEYRPIDSPLHF. The CDR3 nucleotides read TGTGCCAGCAGCGGTGAATACAGGCCCATAGATTCACCCCTCCACTTT. Based on the CDR3 plus reference TRBV9 and TRBJ1-6, the full variable domain is DSGVTQTPKHLITATGQRVTLRCSPRSGDLSVYWYQQSLDQGLQFLIQYYNGEERAKGNILERFSAQQFPDLHSELNLSSLELGDSALYFCASSGEYRPIDSPLHFGNGTRLTVT.

The chain uses TRBV5-8 and TRBJ1-4; D uncertain. The germline V and J ends were trimmed by 5 bases and 4 bases, with 12 bases remaining between them. The CDR3 consists of 14 residues. Germline CDR1 SGHTS, CDR2 YDEGEE. For the CDR3, the DNA is TGTGCCAGCAGTTTGCCGGGCCTTAATGAAAAACTGTTTTTT. It is translated as CASSLPGLNEKLFF.

The rearrangement uses TRBV7-9 and TRBJ2-7, with a possible D match to TRBD1 (6 bases). V lost 4 bases and J lost 2, with 15 bases in between. Germline CDR1 and CDR2: SEHNR and FQNEAQ (reference sequence). CDR3 length: 15 amino acids. This chain's CDR3 is CASSSPGHRTYEQYF. The CDR3 coding sequence is TGTGCCAGCAGCTCTCCGGGACATAGGACCTACGAGCAGTACTTC.

The V call is TRBV2, the J call TRBJ1-2, with D uncertain. CDR1 SNHLY and CDR2 FYNNEI come from the germline V gene. V lost 3 bases and J 4 bases, leaving 9 bases between the germline ends. The CDR3 is made up of 13 amino acids. The CDR3 nucleotides are TGTGCCAGCAGTGACGGTCGGGCCTATGGCTACACCTTC. It encodes CASSDGRAYGYTF.

The chain carries TRBV24-1 and TRBJ2-5; D ambiguous. This CDR3 comprises 14 residues. Germline CDR1 reads KGHDR; CDR2 reads SFDVKD. Trimming shortened V by 3 bases and J by 5 bases, and 12 bases separated the two germline ends. The DNA of the CDR3 is TGTGCCACCAGTGATCCCTCTCGGATCGAGACCCAGTACTTC. It codes for CATSDPSRIETQYF.